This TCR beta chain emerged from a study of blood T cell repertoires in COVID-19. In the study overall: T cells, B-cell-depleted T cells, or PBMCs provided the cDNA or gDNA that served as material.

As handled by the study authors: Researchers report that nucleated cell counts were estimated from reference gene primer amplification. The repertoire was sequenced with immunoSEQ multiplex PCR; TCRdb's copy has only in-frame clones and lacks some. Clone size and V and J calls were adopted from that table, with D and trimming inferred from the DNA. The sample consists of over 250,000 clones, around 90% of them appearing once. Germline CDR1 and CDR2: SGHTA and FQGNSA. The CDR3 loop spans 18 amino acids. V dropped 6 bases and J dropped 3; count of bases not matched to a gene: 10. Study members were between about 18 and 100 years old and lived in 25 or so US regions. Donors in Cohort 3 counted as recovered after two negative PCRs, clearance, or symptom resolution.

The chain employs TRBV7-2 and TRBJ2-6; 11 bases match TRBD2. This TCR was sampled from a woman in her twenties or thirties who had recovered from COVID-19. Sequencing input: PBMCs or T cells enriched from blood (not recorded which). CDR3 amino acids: CASSFFGLAGGGANVLTF. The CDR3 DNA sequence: TGTGCCAGCAGTTTCTTCGGGCTAGCGGGAGGTGGGGCCAACGTCCTGACTTTC. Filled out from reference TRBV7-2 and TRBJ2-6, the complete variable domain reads GAGVSQSPSNKVTEKGKDVELRCDPISGHTALYWYRQSLGQGLEFLIYFQGNSAPDKSGLPSDRFSAERTGGSVSTLTIQRTQQEDSAVYLCASSFFGLAGGGANVLTFGAGSRLTVL.